These 21 T cell receptor beta chains were sequenced from one sample in a study of blood T cell repertoires in COVID-19. Assay used: immunoSEQ multiplex PCR; TCRdb lists only in-frame clones, some missing. The sample has 9,500 to 12,000 clones, roughly 80% seen once. Material: peripheral blood. The origin of the receptors is a man between 70 and 80 years old with active COVID-19.

The genes are TRBV6-2 or TRBV6-3 and TRBJ2-2; 10 bases are a match to TRBD1. This CDR3 has 17 amino acids. The germline V gene encodes CDR1 MNHEY and CDR2 SVGEGT. V lost 5 bases to trimming and J lost 4 bases; unmatched junction nucleotides: 10. The CDR3 DNA sequence: TGTGCCAGCAGTAACCCCAGGACAGGGGGGGTCACCGGGGAGCTGTTTTTT. It codes for CASSNPRTGGVTGELFF.

CDR3 region: CASTATPFTGGRNGYTF. CDR3 DNA: TGTGCCAGCACGGCCACCCCCTTTACAGGGGGTCGGAATGGCTACACCTTC. The V and J genes are TRBV27 and TRBJ1-2, with 8 bases identical to TRBD1. This CDR3 comprises 17 residues. V gave up 7 bases and J gave up 6 bases; unmatched junction bases: 19. Germline CDR1 reads MNHEY; CDR2 reads SMNVEV (reference sequence).

This chain links TRBV11-2 with TRBJ2-5, with 8 nucleotides matching TRBD1. CDR1 and CDR2 (germline): SGHAT, FQNNGV. This CDR3 region has 14 residues. After removal of 4 bases from V and 5 bases from J, the junction contained 6 bases not matched to a gene. The chain's CDR3 is CASSSRTGGETQYF. As DNA, the CDR3 is TGTGCCAGCAGCTCCCGCACAGGGGGGGAGACCCAGTACTTC.

This clone came up once. The chain carries TRBV5-1 and TRBJ2-7; 7 bases map to TRBD1. Trimming at V came to 4 bases and at J to 3 bases, leaving 10 bases not matched to a gene. The V gene's germline CDR1 is SGHRS and CDR2 YFSETQ. The CDR3 extends over 15 amino acids. In DNA, the CDR3 is TGCGCCAGCAGCGTTCGACAGGGATCGAACTACGAGCAGTACTTC. Protein product: CASSVRQGSNYEQYF. Full variable domain (outside the CDR3, taken from reference TRBV5-1 and TRBJ2-7): KAGVTQTPRYLIKTRGQQVTLSCSPISGHRSVSWYQQTPGQGLQFLFEYFSETQRNKGNFPGRFSGRQFSNSRSEMNVSTLELGDSALYLCASSVRQGSNYEQYFGPGTRLTVT.

This clone was seen only a few times. The genes are TRBV7-9 and TRBJ1-2; D ambiguous. The ends were cut back, 1 base at V and 0 bases at J, with 9 bases in the middle. This CDR3 contains 15 residues. CDR1 and CDR2 (germline): SEHNR, FQNEAQ (reference sequence). CDR3 DNA: TGTGCCAGCAGCTTAGGCAGCGCCGCTAACTATGGCTACACCTTC. Its translation: CASSLGSAANYGYTF. Variable domain in full (rest from reference TRBV7-9 and TRBJ1-2): DTGVSQNPRHKITKRGQNVTFRCDPISEHNRLYWYRQTLGQGPEFLTYFQNEAQLEKSRLLSDRFSAERPKGSFSTLEIQRTEQGDSAMYLCASSLGSAANYGYTFGSGTRLTVV.

The rearrangement joins TRBV7-6 to TRBJ2-1; the D gene is possibly TRBD1 (5 bases). CDR3 length: 15 residues. Germline CDR1 SGHVS, CDR2 FNYEAQ. The germline V and J ends were trimmed by 5 bases and 12 bases, with 23 bases remaining between them. Here the CDR3 DNA reads TGTGCCAGCAGCCTTCAGGGATGGTCCACCTCAGGGCAGTTCTTC. Translated, it gives CASSLQGWSTSGQFF.

The rearrangement links TRBV7-6 to TRBJ2-1; 7 positions match TRBD2. CDR3 length: 16 amino acids. The germline V gene encodes CDR1 SGHVS and CDR2 FNYEAQ. Trimming took 5 bases from V and 3 from J; bases not matched to a gene: 10. CDR3 nucleotide sequence: TGTGCCAGCAGCCTATCCGTGGCGGGAGTCTACAATGAGCAGTTCTTC. The encoded protein is CASSLSVAGVYNEQFF.

The chain is built from TRBV5-5 and TRBJ1-1; D is ambiguous. V was clipped by 5 bases and J by 11 bases, with 19 bases between them. Germline-derived CDR1 and CDR2 are SGHKS and YYEKEE (reference sequence). The CDR3 runs to 13 residues. CDR3 amino acids: CASSFTQQSKAFF. The CDR3, as DNA: TGTGCCAGCAGTTTTACACAACAGAGCAAGGCTTTCTTT. The variable domain in full, completed from reference TRBV5-5 and TRBJ1-1, reads DAGVTQSPTHLIKTRGQQVTLRCSPISGHKSVSWYQQVLGQGPQFIFQYYEKEERGRGNFPDRFSARQFPNYSSELNVNALLLGDSALYLCASSFTQQSKAFFGQGTRLTVV.

The chain uses TRBV27 and TRBJ2-3; maybe TRBD2 (5 bases). The CDR3 totals 17 residues. V shed 2 bases and J shed 0 bases, with 15 bases lying between them. Germline values: CDR1 MNHEY, CDR2 SMNVEV (reference sequence). Here the CDR3 reads CASSLKGLRTSTDTQYF. CDR3 sequence (DNA): TGTGCCAGCAGTTTAAAAGGGTTAAGGACTAGCACAGATACGCAGTATTTT.

The chain is built from TRBV5-1 and TRBJ2-6, with D possibly TRBD2 on 5 matching bases. The CDR3 has 15 residues. Trimming removed 6 bases at V and 2 bases at J, with 12 bases between. From germline, CDR1 is SGHRS and CDR2 YFSETQ. The CDR3 region is CASNEGHAGANVLTF. The CDR3 nucleotides read TGCGCCAGCAACGAGGGTCATGCTGGGGCCAACGTCCTGACTTTC.

The chain recombines TRBV5-8 with TRBJ1-2, with D possibly matching TRBD1 (5 bases). Germline loops: CDR1 SGHTS, CDR2 YDEGEE. The CDR3 has 13 residues. Trimming shortened V by 4 bases and J by 4 bases, and 11 bases separated the two germline ends. CDR3 bases: TGTGCCAGCAGCCTAAGGGGTACCTATGGCTACACCTTC. It specifies CASSLRGTYGYTF.

The CDR3 is CAWDPGFSNGPYEQYF. CDR3 sequence (DNA): TGTGCCTGGGACCCGGGGTTCTCAAACGGGCCCTACGAGCAGTACTTC. The rearrangement links TRBV30 to TRBJ2-7, with D tentatively TRBD2 (5 bases). Germline V gene data show CDR1 as GTSNPN and CDR2 as SVGIG (reference sequence). The CDR3 spans 16 residues. Deletions cut 5 bases from V and 2 bases from J, with 22 bases between.

This clone was found once. The CDR3 reads CASSHIAGGSSYNEQFF. The CDR3 bases are TGTGCCAGCAGCCACATAGCGGGGGGGAGCTCCTACAATGAGCAGTTCTTC. The genes are TRBV3-1 (or the pseudogene TRBV3-2) and TRBJ2-1, with 11 bases aligning to TRBD2. CDR1 is LGHDT and CDR2 is YNNKEL in the germline V gene (reference sequence). The J segment lost 0 bases and the V segment lost 3 bases, leaving 4 bases of the junction unmatched. CDR3 size: 17 residues.

The rearrangement joins TRBV5-4 to TRBJ1-2, with 8 positions matching TRBD1. Germline CDR1 is SGHNT and CDR2 is YYREEE (reference sequence). This CDR3 is built from 16 residues. The J segment lost 0 bases and the V segment lost 4 bases, leaving 8 bases of the junction unmatched. In DNA, the CDR3 is TGTGCCAGCAGCAACCCGACAGGGGCAGCTAACTATGGCTACACCTTC. Translated, it gives CASSNPTGAANYGYTF.

The chain has TRBV6-1 and TRBJ2-2, with 8 bases matching TRBD2. With V trimmed by 3 bases and J by 5 bases, 11 bases remained unmatched. This CDR3 is built from 17 residues. In germline, CDR1 is MNHNS, CDR2 SASEGT. This chain's CDR3 is CASSDPRSGSLTGELFF. Written as DNA, the CDR3 is TGTGCCAGCAGTGACCCGCGGAGCGGGAGTCTTACCGGGGAGCTGTTTTTT.

This sequence joins TRBV2 and TRBJ2-5; TRBD2 matches at 11 bases. Germline V gene sequence: CDR1 SNHLY, CDR2 FYNNEI. The CDR3 loop spans 18 amino acids. The V segment lost 2 bases and the J segment 6 bases; nucleotides outside the gene matches: 14. In DNA, the CDR3 is TGTGCCAGCAGTGAAAGAGGGGCTAGCGGGGGGACCAGGAAGACCCAGTACTTC. It is translated as CASSERGASGGTRKTQYF.

The chain uses TRBV5-1 and TRBJ2-7; the match to TRBD1 covers 8 bases. The CDR3 consists of 13 residues. V lost 5 bases and J lost 1; bases outside the gene matches: 2. The germline gives CDR1 SGHRS, CDR2 YFSETQ. CDR3 region: CASSTGGSYEQYF. The CDR3 DNA reads TGCGCCAGCAGTACAGGGGGTTCCTACGAGCAGTACTTC.

The rearrangement joins TRBV18 to TRBJ2-1; 8 nucleotides align to TRBD2. Unmatched junction bases numbered 10, after V lost 3 bases and J lost 12 bases. Germline V gene lookup returns CDR1 KGHSH and CDR2 LQKENI. The CDR3 extends over 14 amino acids. This chain's CDR3 is CASSPAAGAGGQFF. CDR3 nucleotide sequence: TGTGCCAGCTCACCCGCAGCGGGGGCTGGGGGGCAGTTCTTC.

The gene calls are TRBV6-5 and TRBJ2-7; possibly TRBD1 for D (6 bases). The CDR3 runs 14 residues. V lost 0 bases and J lost 2, with 8 bases in between. Looked up from germline, CDR1 is MNHEY and CDR2 is SVGAGI. The CDR3 nucleotides are TGTGCCAGCAGTTACTCACCAGGGGCCTACGAGCAGTACTTC. Residues: CASSYSPGAYEQYF.

The rearrangement uses TRBV6-5 and TRBJ2-7; TRBD1 agrees at 10 bases. The CDR3 runs 15 residues. Germline CDR1 MNHEY, CDR2 SVGAGI. V lost 6 bases and J lost 6; bases outside the gene matches: 11. CDR3 sequence (DNA): TGTGCCAGCAGAAGAACCGGGACAGGGGCCTCCGAGCAGTACTTC. This gives the protein CASRRTGTGASEQYF.

As DNA, the CDR3 is TGTGCCAGCAGTCGAGGCGTCGCACGGTCCTATAATTCACCCCTCCACTTT. Translation: CASSRGVARSYNSPLHF. The chain is built from TRBV28 and TRBJ1-6; D not certain. The CDR3 consists of 17 residues. Germline lookup yields CDR1 MDHEN and CDR2 SYDVKM. The germline V and J ends were trimmed by 5 bases and 1 base, with 15 bases remaining between them.